What follows are 27 T cell receptor beta chains derived from one specimen sequenced in a study of blood T cells in healthy people across ages. The second PCR ran about 6 to 12 cycles with a sample-barcoded 5' primer and J-beta primers. TCRdb independently ran MiXCR on the 5' RACE reads; one entry per CDR3 protein. The sample contains fewer than 800,000 distinct CDR3 sequences, more than 40% of which appear only once. The sequenced sample was blood. The receptor set was obtained from an older woman in good health.

The chain combines TRBV7-2 with TRBJ1-1; D remains unclear. The V gene's germline CDR1 is SGHTA and CDR2 FQGNSA. Trimming shortened V by 2 bases and J by 3 bases, and 22 bases separated the two germline ends. The CDR3 loop spans 18 amino acids. CDR3 residues: CASSLRQALAGSDTEAFF. The CDR3 DNA reads TGTGCCAGCAGCTTAAGGCAAGCGTTGGCAGGTTCCGACACTGAAGCTTTCTTT. Using reference TRBV7-2 and TRBJ1-1 for the parts outside the CDR3, the full variable domain is GAGVSQSPSNKVTEKGKDVELRCDPISGHTALYWYRQSLGQGLEFLIYFQGNSAPDKSGLPSDRFSAERTGGSVSTLTIQRTQQEDSAVYLCASSLRQALAGSDTEAFFGQGTRLTVV.

The V and J genes are TRBV7-7 and TRBJ1-1; D not resolved. There are 13 residues in the CDR3. V was cut by 5 bases and J by 6 bases, with 13 bases left in between. Looked up from germline, CDR1 is SSHAT and CDR2 is FNYEAQ (reference sequence). CDR3 residues: CASSVDLGAEAFF. In DNA form, the CDR3 reads TGTGCCAGCAGCGTAGACCTCGGGGCTGAAGCTTTCTTT.

This clonotype was seen a few times. The chain employs TRBV4-3 and TRBJ1-2; 10 bases are a match to TRBD1. Germline CDR1 reads LGHNA; CDR2 reads YSLEER. The V segment lost 4 bases and the J segment 2 bases; nucleotides outside the gene matches: 7. This CDR3 region has 16 residues. CDR3: CASSRGDRGFNYGYTF. CDR3 nucleotide sequence: TGCGCCAGCAGCCGAGGGGACAGGGGCTTCAACTATGGCTACACCTTC.

This clonotype has a handful of counts. The V and J genes are TRBV7-2 and TRBJ2-4; D call uncertain. The V and J ends lost 5 bases and 9 bases respectively, with 11 bases between them. The CDR3 runs 12 residues. The V gene's germline CDR1 is SGHTA and CDR2 FQGNSA. CDR3 nucleotides: TGTGCCAGCAGCCCCCCCATCGGCATTCAGTACTTC. Encoded protein: CASSPPIGIQYF.

A note on this clonotype: At one end the junction does not follow the germline gene, possibly because of a read error. This chain links TRBV6-2 or TRBV6-3 with TRBJ2-1; tentatively, D is TRBD1 (6 bases). The CDR3 is made up of 16 amino acids. CDR1 MNHEY and CDR2 SVGEGT come from the germline V gene. The CDR3 DNA reads as TGTGCCAGCAGTTATAACCCAGGGGTGAGCTACGATGAGCAGTTCTTC. Its translation: CASSYNPGVSYDEQFF.

The chain links TRBV4-3 to TRBJ2-1; 8 bases match TRBD2. The CDR3 contains 20 residues. V shed 4 bases, J shed 5 bases, and the junction held 22 bases outside the gene matches. CDR1 LGHNA and CDR2 YSLEER come from the germline V gene. Here the CDR3 DNA reads TGCGCCAGCAGCCGCCTGATTTTCAACCATAGCGGGAAACCCCACAATGAGCAGTTCTTC. Amino acid sequence: CASSRLIFNHSGKPHNEQFF.

This chain uses TRBV14 with TRBJ2-6; D is undetermined. The V end was cut by 0 bases, the J end by 4 bases, with 10 bases between. There are 16 residues in the CDR3. The germline V gene has CDR1 SGHDN and CDR2 FVKESK. For the CDR3, the DNA is TGTGCCAGCAGCCAAGAGGGTCCCCTAGGGGCCAACGTCCTGACTTTC. As protein: CASSQEGPLGANVLTF.

The J gene is TRBJ1-1, the V gene TRBV7-2, with D possibly matching TRBD1 (6 bases). This CDR3 comprises 14 residues. The germline V gene encodes CDR1 SGHTA and CDR2 FQGNSA. The V end lost 5 bases, the J end lost 4 bases, and 14 bases lay between the germline ends. The CDR3 coding sequence is TGTGCCAGCAGCCCCAGGGGTCGGCCCACTGAAGCTTTCTTT. It yields the protein CASSPRGRPTEAFF.

The CDR3, as DNA: TGCAGTGCTCCCCAGACAGTGAACACTGAAGCTTTCTTT. Protein: CSAPQTVNTEAFF. This chain links TRBV20-1 with TRBJ1-1, with D perhaps matching TRBD1 (5 bases). Germline assignment: CDR1 DFQATT and CDR2 SNEGSKA (reference sequence). Trimming removed 5 bases from V and 0 bases from J, with 10 bases in between. The length of the CDR3 is 13 residues.

The chain joins TRBV14 to TRBJ2-1; D is unresolved. V shed 3 bases and J shed 5 bases, with 5 bases lying between them. This CDR3 has 12 amino acids. The germline V gene has CDR1 SGHDN and CDR2 FVKESK. CDR3 amino acids: CASSHSHNEQFF. DNA for the CDR3: TGTGCCAGCAGCCATTCCCACAATGAGCAGTTCTTC.

This chain links TRBV2 with TRBJ1-2, with D hard to call. The CDR3 covers 15 residues. V was trimmed by 6 bases and J by 7 bases, leaving 21 bases between them. Per the germline V gene, CDR1 is SNHLY and CDR2 is FYNNEI. The CDR3 DNA reads as TGTGCCAGCAGCGAACCCATTATCTTCGCGCGTGGCTACACCTTC. Encoded protein: CASSEPIIFARGYTF. The full variable domain, rest sourced from reference TRBV2 and TRBJ1-2, is EPEVTQTPSHQVTQMGQEVILRCVPISNHLYFYWYRQILGQKVEFLVSFYNNEISEKSEIFDDQFSVERPDGSNFTLKIRSTKLEDSAMYFCASSEPIIFARGYTFGSGTRLTVV.

At least ten counts were recorded for this clonotype. The chain couples TRBV12-3 or TRBV12-4 to TRBJ2-1; D could derive from TRBD1 or TRBD2 (5 bases each). Trimming removed 8 bases from V and 6 bases from J, with 14 bases in between. The CDR3 contains 13 residues. The CDR3 region is CASSPWGFNEQFF. The CDR3 DNA sequence: TGTGCCAGCTCCCCTTGGGGGTTCAATGAGCAGTTCTTC.

The V and J genes are TRBV4-3 and TRBJ2-3, with 8 bases fitting TRBD2. CDR1 and CDR2 (germline): LGHNA, YSLEER. V gave up 4 bases and J gave up 6 bases; unmatched junction bases: 15. The CDR3 extends over 17 amino acids. CDR3 residues: CASSRGTRGAVRDTQYF. The CDR3 region has the DNA TGCGCCAGCAGCCGAGGGACTAGAGGTGCGGTAAGGGATACGCAGTATTTT.

The chain has TRBV9 and TRBJ2-5, with D perhaps TRBD1 (6 bases). The DNA end favors TRBJ2-7, so the J call may be wrong. CDR3 length: 15 residues. From germline, CDR1 is SGDLS and CDR2 YYNGEE. CDR3 DNA sequence: TGTGCCAGCAGCGCGCAGGGGTCCCCTACCTACGAGCAGTACTTC. Its translation is CASSAQGSPTYEQYF.

At least ten counts were recorded for this clonotype. The chain employs TRBV28 and TRBJ2-7; 9 bases agree with TRBD1. Germline CDR1 reads MDHEN; CDR2 reads SYDVKM. V lost 5 bases and J lost 5; bases outside the gene matches: 7. The length of the CDR3 is 14 residues. CDR3 in amino acids: CASSLWTGDHEQYF. In nucleotides, the CDR3 is TGTGCCAGCAGTCTCTGGACAGGGGACCACGAGCAGTACTTC.

In regard to this clonotype: The junction differs from germline at one of its ends, possibly a read error. The CDR3 region is CASSLSGRADEQFF. CDR3 DNA: TGTGCCAGTAGCTTAAGCGGGAGGGCAGATGAGCAGTTCTTC. The chain carries TRBV7-3 and TRBJ2-1; 10 nucleotides match TRBD2. The V gene's germline CDR1 is SGHTA and CDR2 FQGTGA. The CDR3 contains 14 residues.

The genes are TRBV15 and TRBJ2-3, with D hard to call. CDR1 is LNHNV, CDR2 YYDKDF, per germline (reference sequence). This CDR3 contains 17 residues. V lost 3 bases and J lost 3, with 19 bases in between. The CDR3 here is CATSRDERGEQTDTQYF. The CDR3 coding sequence is TGTGCCACCAGCAGGGACGAGAGAGGAGAACAAACAGATACGCAGTATTTT.

As regards this clonotype: One end of the junction varies from germline; a read error may be responsible. DNA for the CDR3: TGTGCCAGCAGCCCCGCACGCTTGGTACTTTCTAACTATGGCTACACCTTT. It is translated as CASSPARLVLSNYGYTF. V usage is TRBV7-8 and J usage is TRBJ1-2; no clear D. This CDR3 has 17 amino acids. The germline CDR1 and CDR2 sequences are SGHVS and FQNEAQ. The full variable domain, rest sourced from reference TRBV7-8 and TRBJ1-2, is GAGVSQSPRYKVAKRGQDVALRCDPISGHVSLFWYQQALGQGPEFLTYFQNEAQLDKSGLPSDRFFAERPEGSVSTLKIQRTQQEDSAVYLCASSPARLVLSNYGYTFGSGTRLTVV.

Ten or more counts support this clonotype. This chain connects TRBV20-1 to TRBJ2-1; 8 bases fit TRBD1. CDR3 size: 12 residues. V lost 5 bases and J lost 10; bases outside the gene matches: 7. Germline assignment: CDR1 DFQATT and CDR2 SNEGSKA (reference sequence). CDR3 sequence: CSAAGQGREQFF. CDR3 in DNA: TGCAGTGCTGCCGGACAGGGACGCGAGCAGTTCTTC.

The V gene is TRBV5-4, the J gene TRBJ1-1; D call uncertain. There are 13 residues in the CDR3. V lost 2 bases and J lost 0, with 5 bases in between. Germline lookup yields CDR1 SGHNT and CDR2 YYREEE (reference sequence). In DNA, the CDR3 is TGTGCCAGCAGCTTAATGATGAACACTGAAGCTTTCTTT. It yields the protein CASSLMMNTEAFF.

The rearrangement joins TRBV27 to TRBJ1-2; TRBD1 matches at 7 bases. Per the germline V gene, CDR1 is MNHEY and CDR2 is SMNVEV (reference sequence). V dropped 5 bases and J dropped 4; count of bases not matched to a gene: 7. This CDR3 contains 14 residues. This CDR3 reads CASSLATGAYGYTF. The CDR3 coding sequence is TGTGCCAGCAGTCTAGCTACAGGGGCCTATGGCTACACCTTC.

Comment on this clonotype: An end of the junction does not agree with germline; a read error may underlie this. The chain uses TRBV20-1 and TRBJ2-3; 11 bases match TRBD2. The germline CDR1 and CDR2 sequences are DFQATT and SNEGSKA (reference sequence). The CDR3 sequence is 19 residues long. CDR3 protein: CSARGWVAGGRRSTDMQYF. The CDR3 DNA is TGCAGTGCTAGAGGCTGGGTAGCGGGAGGGCGGCGTAGCACAGATATGCAGTATTTT.

The chain combines TRBV27 with TRBJ1-1, with D possibly being TRBD1 (6 bases). The length of the CDR3 is 14 residues. Germline CDR1 reads MNHEY; CDR2 reads SMNVEV (reference sequence). The germline V and J ends were trimmed by 2 bases and 4 bases, with 11 bases remaining between them. CDR3 loop: CASSLNRVVTEAFF. CDR3 nucleotides: TGTGCCAGCAGTTTAAACAGGGTGGTCACTGAAGCTTTCTTT.

The rearrangement uses TRBV7-9 and TRBJ2-3, with 10 bases fitting TRBD1. The trim removed 5 bases at V and 1 base at J, leaving 6 bases unmatched. Looked up from germline, CDR1 is SEHNR and CDR2 is FQNEAQ (reference sequence). This CDR3 has 16 amino acids. The CDR3 protein is CASSRAGTGGTDTQYF. CDR3 bases: TGTGCCAGCAGCCGGGCCGGGACAGGGGGCACAGATACGCAGTATTTT.

This chain connects TRBV29-1 to TRBJ2-5, with 11 bases lining up with TRBD2. The CDR3 extends over 13 amino acids. Per germline, CDR1 SQVTM and CDR2 ANQGSEA. V lost 8 bases, J lost 11 bases, and 13 bases stayed unmatched. The CDR3 DNA sequence: TGCAGCCTGACTAGCGGGATGCTCGATGAGCAGTACTTC. As protein: CSLTSGMLDEQYF.

The gene calls are TRBV6-1 and TRBJ2-4; 7 nucleotides agree with TRBD1. The DNA end lines up better with TRBJ2-7; the J call may be wrong. The CDR3 has 13 residues. Germline V gene lookup returns CDR1 MNHNS and CDR2 SASEGT. The CDR3 loop reads CASRHGQVYEQYF. Here the CDR3 DNA reads TGTGCCAGCAGACACGGACAGGTCTACGAGCAGTACTTC.

The chain has TRBV12-3 or TRBV12-4 and TRBJ2-7, with D unresolved. V shed 9 bases and J shed 4 bases, with 7 bases lying between them. CDR3 size: 10 residues. The CDR3 protein is CASAKYEQYF. CDR3 bases: TGTGCCAGTGCTAAGTACGAGCAGTACTTC.